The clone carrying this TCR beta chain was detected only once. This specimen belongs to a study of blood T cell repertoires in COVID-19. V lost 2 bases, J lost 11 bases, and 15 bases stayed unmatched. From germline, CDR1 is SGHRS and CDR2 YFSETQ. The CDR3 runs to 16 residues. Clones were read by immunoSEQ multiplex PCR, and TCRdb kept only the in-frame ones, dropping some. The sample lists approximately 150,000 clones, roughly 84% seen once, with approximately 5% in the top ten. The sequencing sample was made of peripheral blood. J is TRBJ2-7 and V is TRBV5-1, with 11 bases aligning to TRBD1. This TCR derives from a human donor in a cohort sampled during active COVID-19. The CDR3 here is CASSLSGQGAVSKEYF. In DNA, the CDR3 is TGCGCCAGCAGCTTATCTGGACAGGGGGCCGTTAGTAAGGAGTACTTC.